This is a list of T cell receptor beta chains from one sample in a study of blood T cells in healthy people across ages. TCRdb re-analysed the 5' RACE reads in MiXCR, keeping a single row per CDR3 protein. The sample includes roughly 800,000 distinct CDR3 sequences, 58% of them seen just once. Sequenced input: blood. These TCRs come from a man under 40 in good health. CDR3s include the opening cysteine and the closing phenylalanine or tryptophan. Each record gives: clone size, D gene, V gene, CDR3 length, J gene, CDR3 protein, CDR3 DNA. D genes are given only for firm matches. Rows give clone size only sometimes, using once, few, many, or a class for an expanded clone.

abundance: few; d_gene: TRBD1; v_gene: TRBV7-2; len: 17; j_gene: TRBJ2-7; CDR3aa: CASSPSDRGLISYEQYF; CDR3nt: TGTGCCAGCAGCCCTTCGGACAGGGGGCTTATCTCCTACGAGCAGTACTTC
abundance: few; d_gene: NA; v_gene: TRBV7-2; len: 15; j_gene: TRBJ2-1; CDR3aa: CASSLSRGSYNEQFF; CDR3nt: TGTGCCAGCAGCTTATCCCGTGGCTCCTACAATGAGCAGTTCTTC
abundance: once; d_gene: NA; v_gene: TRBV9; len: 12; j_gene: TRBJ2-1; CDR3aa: CASSWGADEQFF; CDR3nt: TGTGCCAGCAGCTGGGGGGCTGATGAGCAGTTCTTC
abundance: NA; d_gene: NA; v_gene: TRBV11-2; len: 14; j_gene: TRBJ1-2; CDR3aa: CASSSNRVGYGYTF; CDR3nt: TGTGCCAGCAGCTCTAACAGGGTCGGCTATGGCTACACCTTC
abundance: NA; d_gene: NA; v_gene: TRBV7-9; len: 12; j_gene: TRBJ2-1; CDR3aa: CASSLFALEQFF; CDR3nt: TGTGCCAGCAGCTTATTTGCGTTGGAGCAGTTCTTC
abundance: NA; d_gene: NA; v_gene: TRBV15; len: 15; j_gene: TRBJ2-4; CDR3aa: CATRVCYYRLGIQYF; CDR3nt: TGTGCCACCAGGGTTTGTTACTACCGACTAGGCATTCAGTACTTC
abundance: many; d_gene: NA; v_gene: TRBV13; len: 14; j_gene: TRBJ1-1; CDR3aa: CASSRGQKNTEAFF; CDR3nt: TGTGCCAGCAGCAGGGGACAAAAGAACACTGAAGCTTTCTTT
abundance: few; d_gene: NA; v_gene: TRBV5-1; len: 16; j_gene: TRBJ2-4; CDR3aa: CASSFKGVGYQDIQYF; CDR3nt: TGCGCCAGCAGCTTCAAGGGTGTGGGTTACCAAGACATTCAGTACTTC
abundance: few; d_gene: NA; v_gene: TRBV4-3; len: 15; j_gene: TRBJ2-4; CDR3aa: CASSQELEYENIQYF; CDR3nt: TGCGCCAGCAGCCAAGAGTTGGAGTACGAAAACATTCAGTACTTC
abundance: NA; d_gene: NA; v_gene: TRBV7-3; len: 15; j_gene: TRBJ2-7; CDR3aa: CASSSGVGSYNEQYF; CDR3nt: TGTGCCAGCTCCTCGGGGGTTGGCTCCTACAATGAGCAGTACTTC
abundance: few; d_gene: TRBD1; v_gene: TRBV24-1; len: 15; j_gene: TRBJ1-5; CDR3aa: CATSDGDRRNQPQHF; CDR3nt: TGTGCCACCAGTGATGGGGACAGGCGAAATCAGCCCCAGCATTTT
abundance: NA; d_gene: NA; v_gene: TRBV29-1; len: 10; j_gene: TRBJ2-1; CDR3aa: CSGVGYEQFF; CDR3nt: TGCAGCGGTGTTGGGTATGAGCAGTTCTTC
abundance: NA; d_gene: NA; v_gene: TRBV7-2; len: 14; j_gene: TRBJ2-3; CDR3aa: CASSLAALWDTQYF; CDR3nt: TGTGCCAGCAGCTTAGCAGCTCTGTGGGATACGCAGTATTTT
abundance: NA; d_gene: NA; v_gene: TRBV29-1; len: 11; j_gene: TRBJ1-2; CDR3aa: CSVASQRGYTF; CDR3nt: TGCAGCGTTGCGAGCCAGCGGGGCTACACCTTC
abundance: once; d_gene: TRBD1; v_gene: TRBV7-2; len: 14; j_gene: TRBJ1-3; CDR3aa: CASSYQGDGNTIYF; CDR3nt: TGTGCCAGCAGCTACCAGGGGGATGGAAACACCATATATTTT
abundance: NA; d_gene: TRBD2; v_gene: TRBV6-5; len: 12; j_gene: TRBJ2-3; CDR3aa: CASSSPGLAEYF; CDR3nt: TGTGCCAGCAGTTCTCCGGGACTAGCGGAGTATTTT
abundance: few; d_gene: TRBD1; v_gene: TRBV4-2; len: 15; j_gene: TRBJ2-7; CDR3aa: CASSQDQGVRGEQYF; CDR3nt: TGTGCCAGCAGCCAAGACCAGGGGGTTCGGGGCGAGCAGTACTTC
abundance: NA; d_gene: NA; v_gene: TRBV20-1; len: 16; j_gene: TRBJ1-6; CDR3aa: CSALTRLYSYNSPLHF; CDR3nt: TGCAGTGCTCTGACCCGGTTGTACTCCTATAATTCACCCCTCCACTTT
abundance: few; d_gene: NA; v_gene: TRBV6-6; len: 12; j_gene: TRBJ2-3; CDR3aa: CASSDPTDTQYF; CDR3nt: TGTGCCAGCAGTGATCCCACAGATACGCAGTATTTT
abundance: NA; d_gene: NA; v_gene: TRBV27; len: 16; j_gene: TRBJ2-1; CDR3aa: CATSSGQDHFHNEQFF; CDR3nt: TGTGCCACCTCGTCCGGGCAGGACCACTTCCACAATGAGCAGTTCTTC
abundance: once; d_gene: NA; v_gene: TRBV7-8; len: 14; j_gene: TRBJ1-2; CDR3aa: CASSLAGTGDGYTF; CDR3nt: TGTGCCAGCAGCTTAGCCGGGACGGGGGATGGCTACACCTTC
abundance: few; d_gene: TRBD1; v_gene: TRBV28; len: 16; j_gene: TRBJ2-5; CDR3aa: CASSQTGGNWMETQYF; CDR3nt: TGTGCCAGCAGCCAGACAGGGGGCAATTGGATGGAGACCCAGTACTTC
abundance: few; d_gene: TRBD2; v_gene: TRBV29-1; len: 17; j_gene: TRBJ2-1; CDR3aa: CSVEDLRGSGLAGEQFF; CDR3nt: TGCAGCGTTGAAGATTTAAGGGGTTCCGGACTAGCGGGTGAGCAGTTCTTC
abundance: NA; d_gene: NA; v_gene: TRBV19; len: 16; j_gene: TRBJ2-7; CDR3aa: CASSNRGPAHSYEQYF; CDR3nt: TGTGCCAGTAGCAACAGAGGCCCGGCCCACTCCTACGAGCAGTACTTC
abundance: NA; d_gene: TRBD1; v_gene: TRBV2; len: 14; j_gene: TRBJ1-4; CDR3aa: CASGTGFVWEKLFF; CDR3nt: TGTGCCAGCGGGACAGGGTTCGTGTGGGAAAAACTGTTTTTT
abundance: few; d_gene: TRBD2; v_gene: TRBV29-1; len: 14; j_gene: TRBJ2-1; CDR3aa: CSVPTSGGRNEQFF; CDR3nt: TGCAGCGTTCCTACTAGCGGGGGGAGGAATGAGCAGTTCTTC
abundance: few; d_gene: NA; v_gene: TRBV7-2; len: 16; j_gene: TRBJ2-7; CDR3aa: CASSLAPGRGIYEQYF; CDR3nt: TGTGCCAGCAGCTTAGCACCGGGGCGTGGGATCTACGAGCAGTACTTC
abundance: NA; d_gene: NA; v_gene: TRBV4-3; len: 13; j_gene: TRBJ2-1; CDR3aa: CASSPRKGNEQFF; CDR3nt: TGCGCCAGCAGCCCTCGGAAGGGGAATGAGCAGTTCTTC
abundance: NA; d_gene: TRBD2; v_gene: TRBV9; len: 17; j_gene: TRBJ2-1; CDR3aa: CASSVNLEREVYNEQFF; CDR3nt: TGTGCCAGCAGCGTAAACTTGGAGCGGGAGGTCTACAATGAGCAGTTCTTC
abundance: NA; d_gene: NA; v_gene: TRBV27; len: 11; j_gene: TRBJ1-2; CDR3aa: CAPGDDSGYTF; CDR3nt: TGTGCCCCCGGAGATGACTCGGGCTACACCTTC
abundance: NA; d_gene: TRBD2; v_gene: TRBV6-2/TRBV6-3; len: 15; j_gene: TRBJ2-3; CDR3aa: CASSYSGTGRDTQYF; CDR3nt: TGTGCCAGCAGTTACAGCGGGACGGGGCGGGATACGCAGTATTTT
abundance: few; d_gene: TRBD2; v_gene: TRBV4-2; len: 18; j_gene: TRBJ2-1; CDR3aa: CASSQVGRAGGGADEQFF; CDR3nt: TGTGCCAGCAGCCAAGTGGGGCGAGCGGGGGGAGGGGCAGATGAGCAGTTCTTC
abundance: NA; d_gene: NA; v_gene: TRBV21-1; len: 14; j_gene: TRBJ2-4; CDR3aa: CARRGLVAKNIQYF; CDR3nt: TGTGCCAGGAGGGGGCTTGTGGCCAAAAACATTCAGTACTTC
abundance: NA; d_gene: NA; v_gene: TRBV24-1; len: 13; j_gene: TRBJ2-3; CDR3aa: CATRAEGTDTQYF; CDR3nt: TGTGCCACGAGAGCGGAAGGAACAGATACGCAGTATTTT
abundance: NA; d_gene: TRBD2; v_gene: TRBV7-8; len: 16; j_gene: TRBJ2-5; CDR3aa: CASSLATAGRQETQYF; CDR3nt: TGTGCCAGCAGCTTAGCGACAGCGGGGAGGCAAGAGACCCAGTACTTC